The 29 T cell receptor beta chains below were found in one sample sequenced in a study of blood T cell repertoires in COVID-19. Clones were sequenced by immunoSEQ multiplex PCR, and TCRdb holds only the in-frame ones, with some missing. The data show under 200,000 clones, 85% to 90% seen once. The sample consisted of PBMCs or T cells enriched from blood (not recorded which). Receptors were obtained from a woman between 40 and 55 years old in a cohort exposed to, infected with or recovered from COVID-19 (not recorded which).

This clone has a single count. The chain links TRBV28 to TRBJ1-2, with D tentatively TRBD1 (5 bases). Germline assignment: CDR1 MDHEN and CDR2 SYDVKM. CDR3 length equals 13 residues. The CDR3, as DNA: TGTGCAGCAGGGTCAGTGGGGAACTATGGCTACACCTTC. Protein sequence: CAAGSVGNYGYTF.

V usage is TRBV7-6 and J usage is TRBJ2-7, with D possibly TRBD2 on 7 matching bases. CDR1 and CDR2 (germline): SGHVS, FNYEAQ. The V end lost 5 bases, the J end lost 0 bases, and 14 bases lay between the germline ends. The CDR3 is made up of 15 amino acids. The DNA for the CDR3 is TGTGCCAGCAGCCCTCGGCGGGGGCCCTCCTACGAGCAGTACTTC. Protein: CASSPRRGPSYEQYF.

The gene calls are TRBV11-2 and TRBJ1-2, with TRBD1 matching 9 bases. V dropped 3 bases and J dropped 4; count of bases not matched to a gene: 3. The CDR3 runs to 14 residues. Germline V gene lookup returns CDR1 SGHAT and CDR2 FQNNGV. The CDR3 loop reads CASSFPQGAYGYTF. The CDR3 DNA sequence: TGTGCCAGCAGCTTCCCACAGGGGGCCTATGGCTACACCTTC.

The chain has TRBV6-2 or TRBV6-3 and TRBJ2-1, with 7 positions matching TRBD2. CDR3 length equals 15 residues. V shed 2 bases and J 5 bases; nucleotides not matched to a gene: 6. Germline assignment: CDR1 MNHEY and CDR2 SVGEGT. Written as DNA, the CDR3 is TGTGCCAGCAGTTACGGGCTAGCGGAAAACAATGAGCAGTTCTTC. Amino acids: CASSYGLAENNEQFF.

This clone was seen a handful of times. V gene TRBV11-2 combines with J gene TRBJ2-1; 12 bases agree with TRBD2. Germline V gives CDR1 SGHAT, CDR2 FQNNGV. After removal of 2 bases from V and 9 bases from J, the junction contained 2 bases not matched to a gene. The CDR3 loop spans 14 amino acids. CDR3: CASSLSGLAGEQFF. In nucleotides, the CDR3 is TGTGCCAGCAGCTTATCGGGACTAGCGGGTGAGCAGTTCTTC.

This clone was seen a few times. This chain links TRBV5-1 with TRBJ1-6, with 8 positions matching TRBD1. Trimming cost V 2 bases and J 5 bases; bases outside gene matches: 3. This CDR3 has 15 residues. The germline V gene encodes CDR1 SGHRS and CDR2 YFSETQ. This CDR3 reads CASSLTDRDNSPLHF. CDR3 bases: TGCGCCAGCAGCTTAACGGACAGGGATAATTCACCCCTCCACTTT.

The CDR3 DNA is TGTGCCAGCAGTCCGGGACAGGGGGTCTATGGCTACACCTTC. Amino acids: CASSPGQGVYGYTF. The J gene is TRBJ1-2, the V gene TRBV28, with 11 bases identical to TRBD1. CDR1 and CDR2 from the germline V gene are MDHEN and SYDVKM. The CDR3 consists of 14 residues. The V and J ends lost 5 bases and 4 bases, in that order; junction bases with no gene match: 3.

The V call is TRBV28, the J call TRBJ1-5; 7 bases fit TRBD1. Germline V gene sequence: CDR1 MDHEN, CDR2 SYDVKM. The CDR3 contains 14 residues. With V trimmed by 6 bases and J by 7 bases, 9 bases remained unmatched. CDR3 loop: CASRIGQVGQPQHF. Here the CDR3 DNA reads TGTGCCAGCAGAATAGGACAGGTGGGCCAGCCCCAGCATTTT.

The rearrangement joins TRBV5-4 to TRBJ1-3; TRBD1 aligns across 8 bases. The CDR3 contains 15 residues. Germline CDR1 and CDR2: SGHNT and YYREEE (reference sequence). The V gene end was trimmed by 2 bases and the J gene end by 8 bases; junction bases not matched to a gene: 9. CDR3 residues: CASSFPGQAWDTIYF. CDR3 sequence (DNA): TGTGCCAGCAGCTTTCCGGGACAGGCGTGGGACACCATATATTTT.

This clone was found a few times. DNA of the CDR3: TGTGCCAGCAGCCTGAGGACAGGGGGCGGATCACCCCTCCACTTT. Protein product: CASSLRTGGGSPLHF. The chain combines TRBV3-1 (or the pseudogene TRBV3-2) with TRBJ1-6; 11 bases align to TRBD1. Trimming removed 4 bases from V and 10 bases from J; junction bases left unmatched: 6. From germline, CDR1 is LGHDT and CDR2 YNNKEL (reference sequence). The CDR3 totals 15 residues.

The rearrangement joins TRBV5-6 to TRBJ2-7, with 8 nucleotides matching TRBD2. This CDR3 region has 12 residues. With 4 bases clipped from V and 4 bases from J, the junction kept 1 base outside the gene matches. Germline loops: CDR1 SGHDT, CDR2 YYEEEE. CDR3 in DNA: TGTGCCAGCAGCCGGGGGGGATACGAGCAGTACTTC. Its protein product is CASSRGGYEQYF.

The chain links TRBV3-1 (or the pseudogene TRBV3-2) to TRBJ2-7; maybe TRBD2 (5 bases). V shed 4 bases and J shed 7 bases, with 11 bases lying between them. This CDR3 contains 12 residues. Germline V gene sequence: CDR1 LGHDT, CDR2 YNNKEL (reference sequence). The CDR3 reads CASSPSSGEQYF. The DNA for the CDR3 is TGTGCCAGCAGCCCATCCTCGGGGGAGCAGTACTTC.

This sequence joins TRBV6-5 and TRBJ1-2, with 7 positions matching TRBD1. Germline values: CDR1 MNHEY, CDR2 SVGAGI. The trim removed 5 bases at V and 4 bases at J, leaving 7 bases unmatched. This CDR3 has 14 residues. In DNA form, the CDR3 reads TGTGCCAGCAGTCCGAGGACAGGCTTCTATGGCTACACCTTC. It is translated as CASSPRTGFYGYTF.

The chain uses TRBV2 and TRBJ2-6; perhaps TRBD1 as D (6 bases). CDR1 and CDR2 from the germline V gene are SNHLY and FYNNEI. The CDR3 runs to 13 residues. Trimming pared 9 bases from V and 2 bases from J, leaving 8 bases between. The CDR3 bases are TGTGCCAGTACAGGGCCTGGGGCCAACGTCCTGACTTTC. As protein: CASTGPGANVLTF.

The chain has TRBV19 and TRBJ2-7; D possibly corresponds to TRBD2 (6 bases). CDR1 is LNHDA and CDR2 is SQIVND in the germline V gene (reference sequence). The CDR3 contains 14 residues. The V gene lost 7 bases and the J gene lost 0 bases, with 13 bases spanning the gap. The CDR3: CASKPSVTSYEQYF. CDR3 nucleotides: TGTGCCAGTAAGCCTAGCGTAACCTCCTACGAGCAGTACTTC.

V gene TRBV6-1 combines with J gene TRBJ1-5; no clear D gene. The CDR3 totals 17 residues. The V and J ends lost 2 bases and 0 bases respectively, with 14 bases between them. The germline gives CDR1 MNHNS, CDR2 SASEGT. CDR3: CASSELVQEGSNQPQHF. DNA of the CDR3: TGTGCCAGCAGTGAATTGGTGCAAGAGGGTAGCAATCAGCCCCAGCATTTT.

This clone was counted once. The chain employs TRBV6-5 and TRBJ1-5; the match to TRBD1 covers 8 bases. V shed 4 bases and J 1 base; nucleotides not matched to a gene: 6. This CDR3 is 16 amino acids long. Germline-derived CDR1 and CDR2 are MNHEY and SVGAGI. The CDR3 DNA sequence: TGTGCCAGCAGTTTGAACAGGGGGGGGAGCAATCAGCCCCAGCATTTT. It yields the protein CASSLNRGGSNQPQHF.

The chain links TRBV5-1 to TRBJ2-3; possibly TRBD1 for D (5 bases). This CDR3 contains 15 residues. The germline CDR1 and CDR2 sequences are SGHRS and YFSETQ. The V and J ends lost 4 bases and 4 bases respectively, with 16 bases between them. CDR3 bases: TGCGCCAGCAGCCCATGGGAAGGGGTCGCAGATACGCAGTATTTT. Its translation is CASSPWEGVADTQYF.

The chain carries TRBV5-4 and TRBJ2-5, with D perhaps matching TRBD1 (5 bases). CDR1 and CDR2 (germline): SGHNT, YYREEE (reference sequence). The CDR3 has 15 amino acids. V dropped 1 base and J dropped 5 bases, with 15 bases sitting between them. The CDR3 reads CASSLTGGRLETQYF. DNA for the CDR3: TGTGCCAGCAGCTTGACAGGTGGAAGGTTGGAGACCCAGTACTTC.

The chain joins TRBV6-1 to TRBJ1-4; 8 bases are shared with TRBD1. Trimming cost V 3 bases and J 8 bases; bases outside gene matches: 5. The CDR3 has 14 residues. Germline loops: CDR1 MNHNS, CDR2 SASEGT. The CDR3 DNA reads TGTGCCAGCAGTGAGACAGGGGTCAGAGAAAAACTGTTTTTT. This translates into CASSETGVREKLFF.

The chain is built from TRBV9 and TRBJ1-1, with TRBD1 as a possible D gene (6 bases). V was clipped by 6 bases and J by 8 bases, with 17 bases between them. CDR1 and CDR2 from the germline V gene are SGDLS and YYNGEE. This CDR3 contains 13 residues. CDR3 sequence reads: CASTNSGGGEAFF. CDR3 nucleotide sequence: TGTGCCAGCACCAATAGTGGGGGGGGCGAAGCTTTCTTT.

Turning to this clone: One junction end disagrees with the germline gene, perhaps due to a read error. The chain combines TRBV5-1 with TRBJ2-7; 9 bases fit TRBD2. This CDR3 comprises 14 residues. Germline CDR1 and CDR2: SGHRS and YFSETQ. The CDR3 reads CPSSLGGGAREQYF. For the CDR3, the DNA is TGCCCCAGCAGCTTGGGCGGGGGGGCCCGGGAGCAGTACTTC.

V gene TRBV27 combines with J gene TRBJ1-1, with D maybe TRBD1 (5 bases). V was pared by 0 bases and J by 3 bases, with 11 bases between. Germline V gene lookup returns CDR1 MNHEY and CDR2 SMNVEV (reference sequence). This CDR3 is built from 15 residues. This CDR3 reads CASSLSKDTYTEAFF. The CDR3 DNA follows: TGTGCCAGCAGTTTATCCAAGGACACCTACACTGAAGCTTTCTTT.

The rearrangement links TRBV29-1 to TRBJ1-2; tentative D call: TRBD1 (5 bases). Germline assignment: CDR1 SQVTM and CDR2 ANQGSEA. The CDR3 contains 14 residues. Deletions cut 0 bases from V and 4 bases from J, with 12 bases between. The CDR3 sequence: CSVEEEEGFYGYTF. The CDR3 DNA reads as TGCAGCGTTGAAGAGGAGGAGGGGTTCTATGGCTACACCTTC.

CDR3 residues: CASSSFGAGNYEQYF. The CDR3 DNA reads TGTGCCAGCAGCTCTTTTGGGGCAGGGAACTACGAGCAGTACTTC. The chain recombines TRBV28 with TRBJ2-7; maybe TRBD1 (5 bases). The V and J ends lost 6 bases and 3 bases respectively, with 18 bases between them. CDR3 length: 15 residues. The germline V gene has CDR1 MDHEN and CDR2 SYDVKM.

Only a few counts were recorded for this clone. The gene calls are TRBV10-1 and TRBJ2-2; 9 positions agree with TRBD2. The length of the CDR3 is 14 residues. The ends lost 8 bases at V and 6 bases at J; junction bases unmatched: 7. Germline V gene data show CDR1 as WNHNN and CDR2 as SYGVQD (reference sequence). The DNA of the CDR3 is TGCGCCAGCCTTAGCGGGAGCGGGTCCGGGGAGCTGTTTTTT. It specifies CASLSGSGSGELFF.

This clone was seen a single time. The chain has TRBV3-1 (or the pseudogene TRBV3-2) and TRBJ1-2; D is undetermined. The CDR3 extends over 15 amino acids. Germline values: CDR1 LGHDT, CDR2 YNNKEL (reference sequence). Trimming shortened V by 1 base and J by 4 bases, and 13 bases separated the two germline ends. CDR3 residues: CASSQGISRLYGYTF. The CDR3 DNA sequence: TGTGCCAGCAGCCAAGGTATTTCCAGGCTCTATGGCTACACCTTC.

This clone appeared a few times. The chain uses TRBV19 and TRBJ2-1; 14 bases line up with TRBD2. The CDR3 is 17 residues long. Germline lookup yields CDR1 LNHDA and CDR2 SQIVND (reference sequence). V shed 5 bases and J 8 bases; nucleotides not matched to a gene: 11. CDR3 sequence reads: CASSLLGTSGSRDEQFF. Written as DNA, the CDR3 is TGTGCCAGTAGTCTACTTGGGACTAGCGGGAGTCGGGATGAGCAGTTCTTC.

This clone was seen once. The rearrangement uses TRBV7-2 and TRBJ1-6; D call uncertain. The CDR3 covers 13 residues. CDR1 is SGHTA, CDR2 FQGNSA, per germline. V was cut by 5 bases and J by 7 bases, with 9 bases left in between. CDR3 in DNA: TGTGCCAGCAGCGCGGATGGGAATTCACCCCTCCACTTT. This translates into CASSADGNSPLHF.